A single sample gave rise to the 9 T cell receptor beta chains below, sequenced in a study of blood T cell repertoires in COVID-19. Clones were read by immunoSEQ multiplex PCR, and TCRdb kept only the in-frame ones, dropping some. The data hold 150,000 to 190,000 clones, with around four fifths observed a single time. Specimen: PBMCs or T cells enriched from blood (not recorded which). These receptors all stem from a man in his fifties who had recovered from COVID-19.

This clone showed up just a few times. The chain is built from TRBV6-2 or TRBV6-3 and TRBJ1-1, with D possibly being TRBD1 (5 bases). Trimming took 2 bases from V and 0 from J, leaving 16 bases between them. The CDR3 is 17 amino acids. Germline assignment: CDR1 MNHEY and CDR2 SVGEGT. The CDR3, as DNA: TGTGCCAGCAGTTACGGGTTTGGGGCCAGGTTGAACACTGAAGCTTTCTTT. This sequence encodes CASSYGFGARLNTEAFF.

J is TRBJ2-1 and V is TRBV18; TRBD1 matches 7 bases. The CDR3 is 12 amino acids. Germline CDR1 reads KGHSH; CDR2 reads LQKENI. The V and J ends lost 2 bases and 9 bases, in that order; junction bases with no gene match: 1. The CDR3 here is CASSPKGAEQFF. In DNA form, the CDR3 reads TGTGCCAGCTCACCAAAGGGGGCTGAGCAGTTCTTC.

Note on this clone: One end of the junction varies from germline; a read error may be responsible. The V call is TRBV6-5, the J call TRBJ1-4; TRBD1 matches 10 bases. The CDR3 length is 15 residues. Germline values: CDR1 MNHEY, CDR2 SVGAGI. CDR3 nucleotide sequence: TGTGCCAGCAGTTACGACAGGGGGCTTGGTGAAAAAATGTTTTTT. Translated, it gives CASSYDRGLGEKMFF.

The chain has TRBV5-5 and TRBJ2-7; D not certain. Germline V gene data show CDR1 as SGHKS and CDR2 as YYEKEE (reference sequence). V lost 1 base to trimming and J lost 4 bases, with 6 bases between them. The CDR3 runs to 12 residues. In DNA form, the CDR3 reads TGTGCCAGCAGCTTGAGTCAGTACGAGCAGTACTTC. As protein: CASSLSQYEQYF.

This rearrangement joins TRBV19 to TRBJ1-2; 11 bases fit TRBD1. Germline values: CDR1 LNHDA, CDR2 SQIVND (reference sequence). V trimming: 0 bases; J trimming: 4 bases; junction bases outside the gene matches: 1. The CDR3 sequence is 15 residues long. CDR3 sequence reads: CASSIDGQGAYGYTF. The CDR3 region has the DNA TGTGCCAGTAGTATAGACGGACAGGGGGCCTATGGCTACACCTTC.

The CDR3 loop reads CASSLASGPGDQPQHF. CDR3 nucleotide sequence: TGTGCCAGCAGCTTGGCGTCGGGCCCAGGGGATCAGCCCCAGCATTTT. This rearrangement joins TRBV5-6 to TRBJ1-5; TRBD1 might be the D (6 bases). Germline CDR1 is SGHDT and CDR2 is YYEEEE. Trimming took off 0 bases at V and 5 bases at J, with 15 bases between the two ends. The CDR3 spans 16 residues. The whole variable domain, remainder taken from reference TRBV5-6 and TRBJ1-5, is DAGVTQSPTHLIKTRGQQVTLRCSPKSGHDTVSWYQQALGQGPQFIFQYYEEEERQRGNFPDRFSGHQFPNYSSELNVNALLLGDSALYLCASSLASGPGDQPQHFGDGTRLSIL.

CDR3 sequence: CASRAGASSTGELFF. CDR3 sequence (DNA): TGTGCCAGCAGAGCAGGGGCTTCGAGCACCGGGGAGCTGTTTTTT. This rearrangement joins TRBV27 to TRBJ2-2; D is perhaps TRBD1 (6 bases). Trimming stripped 6 bases from V and 4 bases from J, with 15 bases between. This CDR3 spans 15 amino acids. The germline gives CDR1 MNHEY, CDR2 SMNVEV (reference sequence).

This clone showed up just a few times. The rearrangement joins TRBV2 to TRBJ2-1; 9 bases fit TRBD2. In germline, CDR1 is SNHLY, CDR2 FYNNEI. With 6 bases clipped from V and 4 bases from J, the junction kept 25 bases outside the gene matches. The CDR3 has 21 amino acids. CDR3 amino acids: CASRARLADDPTRIYYNEQFF. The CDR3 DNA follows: TGTGCCAGCAGGGCTAGACTAGCGGACGACCCCACGCGTATCTATTACAATGAGCAGTTCTTC.

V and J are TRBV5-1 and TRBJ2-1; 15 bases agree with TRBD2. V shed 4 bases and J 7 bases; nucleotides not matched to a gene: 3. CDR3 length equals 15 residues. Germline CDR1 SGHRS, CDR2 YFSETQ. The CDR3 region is CASSPGLAGGNEQFF. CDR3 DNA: TGCGCCAGCAGCCCCGGACTAGCGGGGGGGAATGAGCAGTTCTTC.